These 26 T cell receptor beta chains came from one sample sequenced in a study of identical twins. MiXCR was run by TCRdb on the 5' RACE reads, yielding one entry per CDR3 protein. In the table there are 350,000 to 500,000 distinct CDR3 sequences, around 20% of which are singletons. Sequenced sample: naive T cells sorted from blood. The receptors shown here come from a man aged 50 to 59 in good health.

This clonotype has a handful of counts. The chain employs TRBV6-5 and TRBJ1-6; no reliable D call. Germline loops: CDR1 MNHEY, CDR2 SVGAGI. The CDR3 is 16 amino acids. With 0 bases removed from V and 2 bases from J, the gap between germline ends came to 8 bases. CDR3 protein: CASSYSPVPYNSPLHF. DNA of the CDR3: TGTGCCAGCAGTTACTCCCCGGTCCCCTATAATTCACCCCTCCACTTT.

This clonotype showed up just a few times. This chain links TRBV12-3 or TRBV12-4 with TRBJ1-5; D is ambiguous. Trimming removed 1 base from V and 3 bases from J, with 10 bases in between. The CDR3 covers 15 residues. The CDR3 sequence is CASSLGGRPNQPQHF. DNA for the CDR3: TGTGCCAGCAGTTTAGGAGGGAGGCCCAATCAGCCCCAGCATTTT.

This chain uses TRBV7-3 with TRBJ2-2; the match to TRBD1 covers 7 bases. V trimming: 5 bases; J trimming: 4 bases; junction bases outside the gene matches: 7. The CDR3 runs 15 residues. Germline CDR1 reads SGHTA; CDR2 reads FQGTGA. Here the CDR3 reads CASSQTGPSTGELFF. In DNA, the CDR3 is TGTGCCAGCAGCCAGACAGGGCCGAGCACCGGGGAGCTGTTTTTT.

This clonotype was seen repeatedly, ten times or more. The rearrangement links TRBV4-3 to TRBJ1-2; TRBD1 might be the D (5 bases). Germline loops: CDR1 LGHNA, CDR2 YSLEER. V lost 0 bases to trimming and J lost 6 bases, with 14 bases between them. The CDR3 consists of 15 residues. CDR3 DNA sequence: TGCGCCAGCAGCCAAGACTTCTCAGGGTGGAATGGCTACACCTTC. Its translation is CASSQDFSGWNGYTF.

The chain uses TRBV6-1 and TRBJ1-1; D call uncertain. V lost 6 bases to trimming and J lost 0 bases, with 26 bases between them. The CDR3 contains 19 residues. Germline CDR1 reads MNHNS; CDR2 reads SASEGT. This CDR3 is CASRPGLYVSASMNTEAFF. CDR3 sequence (DNA): TGTGCCAGCAGGCCTGGCCTTTACGTCTCAGCAAGTATGAACACTGAAGCTTTCTTT.

The V and J genes are TRBV5-1 and TRBJ1-1; D is perhaps TRBD1 (6 bases). The CDR3 length is 14 residues. V was clipped by 0 bases and J by 4 bases, with 10 bases between them. Germline V CDR1 and CDR2: SGHRS, YFSETQ. CDR3: CASSLVGGSTEAFF. The CDR3, as DNA: TGCGCCAGCAGCTTGGTAGGGGGGAGCACTGAAGCTTTCTTT.

The gene calls are TRBV11-2 and TRBJ2-3; TRBD2 agrees at 13 bases. CDR3 size: 16 residues. Germline V gene data show CDR1 as SGHAT and CDR2 as FQNNGV. V gave up 2 bases and J gave up 4 bases; unmatched junction bases: 3. CDR3 sequence (DNA): TGTGCCAGCAGCTTATGGACTAGCGGGAGTTCAGATACGCAGTATTTT. It encodes CASSLWTSGSSDTQYF.

This clonotype was counted many times. The CDR3 DNA is TGTGCCAGCAGGTTCGGGGACACTGAAGCTTTCTTT. Translating gives CASRFGDTEAFF. The V call is TRBV28, the J call TRBJ1-1; D is uncertain. Per the germline V gene, CDR1 is MDHEN and CDR2 is SYDVKM. The CDR3 loop spans 12 amino acids. V was trimmed by 6 bases and J by 3 bases, leaving 8 bases between them.

Details on this clonotype: Germline and junction disagree at one end, which may indicate a read error. The rearrangement links TRBV6-1 to TRBJ1-5; a possible D gene is TRBD1 (5 bases). This CDR3 contains 12 residues. The V gene's germline CDR1 is MNHNS and CDR2 SASEGT. DNA of the CDR3: TGTGCCAGCAAGAGGGACGGCCCGTTGCCCAGTTTT. Encoded protein: CASKRDGPLPSF.

On this clonotype itself: This clone may be a read error of a much larger clone one base away. This chain connects TRBV20-1 to TRBJ2-3, with a possible D match to TRBD1 (5 bases). Per the germline V gene, CDR1 is DFQATT and CDR2 is SNEGSKA (reference sequence). The CDR3 has 14 amino acids. CDR3 bases: TGCAGTGCTAGCCGACAGATCAACACAGATACGGAGTATTTT. It translates to CSASRQINTDTEYF.

The chain carries TRBV29-1 and TRBJ2-3; 7 nucleotides align to TRBD2. J was trimmed by 7 bases and V by 1 base; bases with no gene match: 2. Germline V gene sequence: CDR1 SQVTM, CDR2 ANQGSEA. The CDR3 is 12 amino acids. The chain's CDR3 is CSVEGTRNTQYF. The CDR3 region has the DNA TGCAGCGTTGAAGGGACTAGAAATACGCAGTATTTT.

This clonotype was found many times. CDR3 sequence (DNA): TGTGCCAGCAGTTTACAGGGGACAAATGGCTACACCTTC. Translation gives CASSLQGTNGYTF. The chain employs TRBV12-3 or TRBV12-4 and TRBJ1-2, with a tentative D call TRBD1 (6 bases). With 2 bases removed from V and 6 bases from J, the gap between germline ends came to 10 bases. CDR3 length equals 13 residues.

The chain carries TRBV29-1 and TRBJ2-1; D could derive from TRBD1 or TRBD2 (5 bases each). The CDR3 spans 11 residues. V was clipped by 8 bases and J by 8 bases, with 13 bases between them. Germline V gene lookup returns CDR1 SQVTM and CDR2 ANQGSEA. This chain's CDR3 is CSPRLGDEQFF. Written as DNA, the CDR3 is TGCAGCCCCAGGTTGGGGGATGAGCAGTTCTTC.

The chain carries TRBV6-2 or TRBV6-3 and TRBJ2-7; 12 bases are shared with TRBD2. Germline V lookup: CDR1 MNHEY, CDR2 SVGEGT. CDR3 length equals 17 residues. Trimming took 7 bases from V and 2 from J; bases not matched to a gene: 12. The CDR3 DNA sequence: TGTGCCAGCAAACCTATGACTAGCGGGGGACCTACCTACGAGCAGTACTTC. This encodes CASKPMTSGGPTYEQYF.

The chain combines TRBV28 with TRBJ2-1; D tentatively fits TRBD1 or TRBD2 (6 bases each). Germline V gives CDR1 MDHEN, CDR2 SYDVKM. The CDR3 extends over 17 amino acids. V was clipped by 3 bases and J by 0 bases, with 15 bases between them. For the CDR3, the DNA is TGTGCCAGCAGTTTCCCGAGTCGGGGGCCCTCCTACAATGAGCAGTTCTTC. Encoded protein: CASSFPSRGPSYNEQFF.

There are many counts of this clonotype. The DNA of the CDR3 is TGTGCCAGCAGCCAAGACGGGCAGGGAGACCAGCCCCAGCATTTT. Its protein product is CASSQDGQGDQPQHF. The chain joins TRBV4-2 to TRBJ1-5; D may be TRBD1 (5 bases). The CDR3 runs 15 residues. Trimming removed 0 bases at V and 7 bases at J, with 13 bases between. The germline V gene encodes CDR1 LGHNA and CDR2 YNFKEQ.

This chain connects TRBV7-2 to TRBJ1-5; 9 bases fit TRBD1. The CDR3 is 15 amino acids. CDR1 SGHTA and CDR2 FQGNSA come from the germline V gene. V trimming: 5 bases; J trimming: 6 bases; junction bases outside the gene matches: 8. CDR3 nucleotides: TGTGCCAGCAGCCCGACCGGGACAGGGTTTCAGCCCCAGCATTTT. Protein sequence: CASSPTGTGFQPQHF.

This clonotype occurred a few times. This chain uses TRBV5-5 with TRBJ2-1; 7 positions agree with TRBD1. Germline CDR1 SGHKS, CDR2 YYEKEE (reference sequence). The CDR3 contains 16 residues. With 3 bases clipped from V and 4 bases from J, the junction kept 10 bases outside the gene matches. In DNA, the CDR3 is TGTGCCAGCAGCTCGAACGCCGGGACAGTTTACAATGAGCAGTTCTTC. This encodes CASSSNAGTVYNEQFF.

The V and J genes are TRBV2 and TRBJ2-3; 12 bases fit TRBD2. This CDR3 contains 14 residues. CDR1 and CDR2 (germline): SNHLY, FYNNEI. V lost 8 bases to trimming and J lost 5 bases; unmatched junction nucleotides: 5. The CDR3 nucleotides read TGTGCCAGCCGAGGACTAGCGGGAATAGATACGCAGTATTTT. This translates into CASRGLAGIDTQYF.

This clonotype was detected ten times or more. The chain recombines TRBV5-1 with TRBJ2-1; no firm D call. Trimming shortened V by 0 bases and J by 9 bases, and 4 bases separated the two germline ends. The CDR3 spans 11 residues. The germline V gene encodes CDR1 SGHRS and CDR2 YFSETQ. CDR3 sequence: CASSLVAEQFF. For the CDR3, the DNA is TGCGCCAGCAGCTTGGTCGCTGAGCAGTTCTTC.

This clonotype showed up just a few times. The chain combines TRBV29-1 with TRBJ2-7; D could derive from TRBD1 or TRBD2 (5 bases each). Trimming shortened V by 4 bases and J by 3 bases, and 13 bases separated the two germline ends. CDR3 size: 13 residues. Germline V gives CDR1 SQVTM, CDR2 ANQGSEA. CDR3 DNA sequence: TGCAGCGTTGGGCTGGGGGAGTACTACGAGCAGTACTTC. Protein sequence: CSVGLGEYYEQYF.

This clonotype came up a few times. V gene TRBV4-1 combines with J gene TRBJ2-2; no clear D gene. Germline CDR1 reads MGHRA; CDR2 reads YSYEKL. This CDR3 spans 17 amino acids. The ends were cut back, 5 bases at V and 1 base at J, with 17 bases in the middle. The CDR3 DNA follows: TGCGCCAGCAGCTGGGGTGTCAGGTGGGGGAACACCGGGGAGCTGTTTTTT. Translating it yields CASSWGVRWGNTGELFF.

This clonotype was found once. The rearrangement uses TRBV4-1 and TRBJ2-7; tentatively, D is TRBD1 or TRBD2 (5 bases each). This CDR3 region has 17 residues. Trimming took off 1 base at V and 2 bases at J, with 18 bases between the two ends. The germline CDR1 and CDR2 sequences are MGHRA and YSYEKL. CDR3 residues: CASSQVGLRRGPYEQYF. In nucleotides, the CDR3 is TGCGCCAGCAGCCAAGTTGGTCTTCGTCGGGGACCCTACGAGCAGTACTTC.

V usage is TRBV6-1 and J usage is TRBJ2-2, with 8 bases matching TRBD1. The trim removed 3 bases at V and 4 bases at J, leaving 7 bases unmatched. The CDR3 is 16 amino acids. Germline assignment: CDR1 MNHNS and CDR2 SASEGT. The CDR3 DNA reads TGTGCCAGCAGTGACAATCAGGGGGCAGGCACCGGGGAGCTGTTTTTT. As protein: CASSDNQGAGTGELFF.

This clonotype showed up many times. The gene calls are TRBV28 and TRBJ2-1; 8 bases fit TRBD1. The germline V gene encodes CDR1 MDHEN and CDR2 SYDVKM. Trimming removed 5 bases from V and 2 bases from J; junction bases left unmatched: 5. The CDR3 has 15 amino acids. The CDR3, as DNA: TGTGCCAGCAGTCCAGGGGGCGATCCCTACAATGAGCAGTTCTTC. This encodes CASSPGGDPYNEQFF. The full variable domain, its missing parts supplied by reference TRBV28 and TRBJ2-1, is DVKVTQSSRYLVKRTGEKVFLECVQDMDHENMFWYRQDPGLGLRLIYFSYDVKMKEKGDIPEGYSVSREKKERFSLILESASTNQTSMYLCASSPGGDPYNEQFFGPGTRLTVL.

This clonotype was counted ten times or more. V and J are TRBV20-1 and TRBJ2-7; 8 bases are a match to TRBD1. Germline V CDR1 and CDR2: DFQATT, SNEGSKA (reference sequence). With 0 bases clipped from V and 3 bases from J, the junction kept 7 bases outside the gene matches. CDR3 length: 15 amino acids. CDR3 bases: TGCAGTGCTAGAGATTCCGGGACAGGCCGCTACGAGCAGTACTTC. Translated, it gives CSARDSGTGRYEQYF.